This passage covers 20 T cell receptor beta chains from one sample sequenced in a study of T cells in Graves' hyperthyroidism and ophthalmopathy (dated by TCRdb to between 2017 and 2020). The library was obtained by multiplex PCR. These reads were obtained on an Illumina HiSeq 2000. The TCR beta CDR3 regions were amplified from RNA transcripts. For the first round of RT-PCR on the TCR CDR3, the HTBI primer set was used together with the Qiagen OneStep RT-PCR kit. The raw public data were reprocessed by TCRdb itself: fastp quality trimming at Q25, MiXCR clonotype calling, in-frame beta chains only. Identical CDR3 proteins give one entry, which carries the most common genes and DNA. A total of around 25,000 distinct CDR3 sequences appear in this sample, about 49% of them only once. The ten biggest clones cover about a quarter of the sample. Sequenced sample: blood. These receptors were obtained from a woman in her thirties or forties with Graves' hyperthyroidism that later progressed to Graves' ophthalmopathy.

This clonotype was seen repeatedly, ten times or more. CDR3: CSATRADSYEQYF. In DNA, the CDR3 is TGCAGCGCCACAAGGGCCGACTCCTACGAGCAGTACTTC. This chain links TRBV29-1 with TRBJ2-7, with no clear D. Germline assignment: CDR1 SQVTM and CDR2 ANQGSEA. V dropped 7 bases and J dropped 0 bases, with 13 bases sitting between them. The CDR3 loop spans 13 amino acids.

This rearrangement joins TRBV6-4 to TRBJ2-4, with D perhaps TRBD1 (6 bases). The CDR3 runs to 19 residues. V lost 3 bases to trimming and J lost 1 base, with 22 bases between them. The germline V gene encodes CDR1 MRHNA and CDR2 SNTAGT. CDR3 in amino acids: CASSEGDTGPVGAKNIQYF. The CDR3 DNA reads as TGTGCCAGCAGTGAAGGGGACACCGGGCCGGTTGGGGCCAAAAACATTCAGTACTTC.

This clonotype was seen at least ten times. The chain employs TRBV20-1 and TRBJ1-4, with D perhaps TRBD1 (6 bases). Germline V gene sequence: CDR1 DFQATT, CDR2 SNEGSKA (reference sequence). The ends were cut back, 0 bases at V and 6 bases at J, with 20 bases in the middle. The length of the CDR3 is 17 residues. DNA for the CDR3: TGCAGTGCTAGAGACATCCTCGGGCGGGGGCGGGATGAAAAACTGTTTTTT. Protein sequence: CSARDILGRGRDEKLFF.

J is TRBJ1-2 and V is TRBV20-1; possible D gene TRBD1, 6 bases. CDR1 and CDR2 (germline): DFQATT, SNEGSKA (reference sequence). Trimming left V 3 bases short and J 4 bases short, with 21 bases between. The CDR3 length is 16 residues. CDR3 nucleotides: TGCAGTGCTAGTCCTGTTGGGAACAGGGTGACCTATGGCTACACCTTC. Amino acids: CSASPVGNRVTYGYTF.

The sample holds a few counts of this clonotype. The V call is TRBV2, the J call TRBJ2-5; D is uncertain. The V gene's germline CDR1 is SNHLY and CDR2 FYNNEI. V lost 5 bases, J lost 6 bases, and 13 bases lay in between. This CDR3 has 13 amino acids. The CDR3 reads CASSRQLHQTQYF. CDR3 DNA sequence: TGTGCCAGCAGTCGGCAACTCCACCAGACCCAGTACTTC.

This clonotype was seen ten or more times. The V gene is TRBV7-9, the J gene TRBJ2-3, with 7 bases matching TRBD2. Germline values: CDR1 SEHNR, CDR2 FQNEAQ (reference sequence). This CDR3 spans 16 amino acids. Germline trimming cut 0 bases from V and 2 bases from J; bases unmatched to any gene: 5. The CDR3 region is CASSLAGLGNTDTQYF. The CDR3 DNA reads TGTGCCAGCAGCTTAGCCGGACTAGGGAACACAGATACGCAGTATTTT.

There are many counts of this clonotype. This sequence joins TRBV5-1 and TRBJ2-5; D may be TRBD1 or TRBD2 (5 bases each). CDR1 and CDR2 from the germline V gene are SGHRS and YFSETQ. The CDR3 has 13 residues. Trimming took off 1 base at V and 9 bases at J, with 13 bases between the two ends. CDR3 coding DNA: TGCGCCAGCAGCTTGTCCCGGGACGGGGCCCAGTACTTC. It yields the protein CASSLSRDGAQYF.

The rearrangement links TRBV18 to TRBJ2-1, with 10 bases that match TRBD2. This CDR3 is 17 amino acids long. Germline CDR1 is KGHSH and CDR2 is LQKENI. V was clipped by 6 bases and J by 7 bases; unmatched bases: 15. The CDR3: CASSPTIAGLAPNEQFF. The CDR3 DNA follows: TGTGCCAGCTCCCCTACAATCGCGGGACTAGCGCCGAATGAGCAGTTCTTC.

The chain combines TRBV6-4 with TRBJ2-3; TRBD2 is a possible D gene (6 bases). Germline values: CDR1 MRHNA, CDR2 SNTAGT. The CDR3 totals 13 residues. Between the trimmed V and J ends, which lost 5 bases and 0 bases, there was a span of 6 bases. CDR3 sequence reads: CASSSGSTDTQYF. The CDR3 bases are TGTGCCAGCAGTAGCGGGAGCACAGATACGCAGTATTTT.

J is TRBJ2-2 and V is TRBV5-1, with D uncertain. V was shortened by 3 bases and J by 2 bases, with 8 bases between the two germline ends. Germline lookup yields CDR1 SGHRS and CDR2 YFSETQ. The CDR3 has 14 amino acids. CDR3 bases: TGCGCCAGCAGCTCCTTCGGTAACACCGGGGAGCTGTTTTTT. Amino acids: CASSSFGNTGELFF. Supplemented by reference TRBV5-1 and TRBJ2-2, the full variable domain reads KAGVTQTPRYLIKTRGQQVTLSCSPISGHRSVSWYQQTPGQGLQFLFEYFSETQRNKGNFPGRFSGRQFSNSRSEMNVSTLELGDSALYLCASSSFGNTGELFFGEGSRLTVL.

This chain's CDR3 is CASSPPWTREQFF. CDR3 bases: TGTGCCAGCAGTCCCCCTTGGACCCGTGAGCAGTTCTTC. The chain has TRBV12-3 or TRBV12-4 and TRBJ2-1, with D unresolved. Between the trimmed V and J ends, which lost 5 bases and 9 bases, there was a span of 14 bases. This CDR3 spans 13 amino acids.

This clonotype was counted between two and nine times. This chain joins TRBV2 and TRBJ2-2; 15 bases agree with TRBD2. Germline V gene lookup returns CDR1 SNHLY and CDR2 FYNNEI. V lost 8 bases and J lost 7; bases outside the gene matches: 8. This CDR3 contains 16 residues. CDR3 residues: CASDGLAGGPVGELFF. In DNA form, the CDR3 reads TGTGCCAGCGATGGACTAGCGGGAGGGCCGGTCGGGGAGCTGTTTTTT.

This clonotype was found many times. The V gene is TRBV4-2, the J gene TRBJ2-2; D may be TRBD2 (6 bases). The CDR3 is 14 residues long. V was shortened by 4 bases and J by 6 bases, with 12 bases between the two germline ends. Germline loops: CDR1 LGHNA, CDR2 YNFKEQ. The CDR3 sequence: CASSREREPGELFF. Written as DNA, the CDR3 is TGTGCCAGCAGCCGAGAACGGGAGCCCGGGGAGCTGTTTTTT.

This clonotype appeared a single time. This may arise from a read error, as a much more abundant clone is one base away. The rearrangement links TRBV9 to TRBJ2-2; D may be TRBD1 or TRBD2 (7 bases each). V was clipped by 3 bases and J by 9 bases, with 12 bases between them. Germline CDR1 reads SGDLS; CDR2 reads YYNGEE. The CDR3 spans 13 residues. CDR3 sequence: CASSAQGGRELFF. The CDR3 nucleotides are TGTGCCAGCAGCGCCCAGGGGGGGAGGGAGCTGTTTTTT.

This clonotype was seen more than once but under ten times. The CDR3 here is CSASRVGEQYF. For the CDR3, the DNA is TGCAGTGCCTCTAGGGTGGGAGAGCAGTACTTC. V gene TRBV20-1 combines with J gene TRBJ2-7; no reliable D call. The CDR3 loop spans 11 amino acids. CDR1 and CDR2 (germline): DFQATT, SNEGSKA (reference sequence). V gave up 6 bases and J gave up 7 bases, with 13 bases separating them.

Only a few counts were recorded for this clonotype. The CDR3 DNA reads as TGTGCCAGCAGTGATCGACTAGTTCGGGGTGAGCAGTTCTTC. Its protein is CASSDRLVRGEQFF. The rearrangement uses TRBV25-1 and TRBJ2-1; TRBD2 is a possible D gene (6 bases). Trimming cost V 3 bases and J 9 bases, with 15 bases left between them. CDR1 and CDR2 (germline): MGHDK, SYGVNS. This CDR3 is 14 amino acids long.

The table lists this clonotype with a few counts. The V and J genes are TRBV25-1 and TRBJ2-7; D remains unclear. The germline V gene has CDR1 MGHDK and CDR2 SYGVNS. The length of the CDR3 is 13 residues. Deletions cut 3 bases from V and 5 bases from J, with 11 bases between. The CDR3 bases are TGTGCCAGCAGTGAGGGTCTAGTGAACGAGCAGTACTTC. This gives the protein CASSEGLVNEQYF.

In its sample, this clonotype was seen once. The rearrangement joins TRBV2 to TRBJ1-4, with D unclear. The CDR3 consists of 13 residues. V was trimmed by 4 bases and J by 10 bases, leaving 13 bases between them. CDR1 is SNHLY, CDR2 FYNNEI, per germline. The CDR3 region has the DNA TGTGCCAGCAGTGGCTCACCTCGTGTAAAACTGTTTTTT. As protein: CASSGSPRVKLFF. Filled out from reference TRBV2 and TRBJ1-4, the complete variable domain reads EPEVTQTPSHQVTQMGQEVILRCVPISNHLYFYWYRQILGQKVEFLVSFYNNEISEKSEIFDDQFSVERPDGSNFTLKIRSTKLEDSAMYFCASSGSPRVKLFFGSGTQLSVL.

Worth noting for this clonotype: The missing conserved phenylalanine or tryptophan at the end of this CDR3 makes a read error likely. CDR3 sequence: CASSTGEGTEAFL. The CDR3 DNA follows: TGTGCCAGCTCCACCGGAGAAGGCACTGAAGCTTTCCTT. The chain uses TRBV18 and TRBJ1-1; unclear D gene. Germline V gene data show CDR1 as KGHSH and CDR2 as LQKENI. V gave up 6 bases and J gave up 4 bases, with 12 bases separating them. The CDR3 is 13 amino acids.

On this clonotype: A much larger clone differs by one base, so this may be a read error. This chain connects TRBV11-2 to TRBJ2-5; 8 positions agree with TRBD1. This CDR3 is built from 17 residues. The germline V gene has CDR1 SGHAT and CDR2 FQNNGV. The V gene end was trimmed by 5 bases and the J gene end by 5 bases; junction bases not matched to a gene: 16. The CDR3 nucleotides are TGTGCCAGCAGCCCCCCGGGACAGGCGGGGTCCAGGGAGACCCAGTACTTC. Translated, it gives CASSPPGQAGSRETQYF.